This TCR beta chain was profiled in a study of blood T cell repertoires in COVID-19. Study in general: Acute and convalescent COVID-19 specimens originated in the United States, Italy and Spain. Sources were T cells, B-cell-depleted T cells, or PBMCs; the material itself was cDNA or gDNA.

In the authors' workflow: Amplification from reference gene primers served as the basis for estimated nucleated cell counts. Profiled with immunoSEQ multiplex PCR; TCRdb holds only in-frame clones, not every one. V and J calls and clone size follow that table, whereas D and trimming were derived from the DNA. Of approximately 150,000 clones listed, more than 80% were seen once; the top ten hold about 5.1%. This CDR3 is 14 amino acids long. Trimming removed 3 bases at V and 2 bases at J, with 10 bases between. CDR1 LGHDT and CDR2 YNNKEL come from the germline V gene (reference sequence). This chain links TRBV3-1 (or the pseudogene TRBV3-2) with TRBJ2-5, with D possibly being TRBD1 (6 bases). This TCR was recovered from a human donor in a cohort sampled during active COVID-19. Sample: peripheral blood. CDR3 nucleotides: TGTGCCAGCAGCCAGTTAGGGGGTCAAGAGACCCAGTACTTC. It is translated as CASSQLGGQETQYF.